The 14 T cell receptor beta chains given below trace back to one sample, sequenced in a study of cytomegalovirus exposure and HLA in healthy donors. Amplification used 60 Vbeta primers and 13 Jbeta primers. Generated by immunoSEQ multiplex PCR, the TCRdb table keeps only in-frame clones and is missing some. The sample comprises around 250,000 clones, around 81% of which are singletons, and roughly 7.4% rests with the top ten. Sequenced: PBMCs. The receptors shown here come from a woman aged 55 to 70 in good health and CMV-seropositive.

This chain uses TRBV11-2 with TRBJ1-5, with 8 bases matching TRBD1. CDR1 and CDR2 (germline): SGHAT, FQNNGV. V dropped 5 bases and J dropped 5; count of bases not matched to a gene: 5. The CDR3 contains 14 residues. The CDR3 region has the DNA TGTGCCAGCAGCGCAGGGACAGGCTATCAGCCCCAGCATTTT. Protein: CASSAGTGYQPQHF. Variable domain in full (rest from reference TRBV11-2 and TRBJ1-5): EAGVAQSPRYKIIEKRQSVAFWCNPISGHATLYWYQQILGQGPKLLIQFQNNGVVDDSQLPKDRFSAERLKGVDSTLKIQPAKLEDSAVYLCASSAGTGYQPQHFGDGTRLSIL.

The chain uses TRBV2 and TRBJ2-2; D remains unclear. The germline V gene encodes CDR1 SNHLY and CDR2 FYNNEI. The CDR3 sequence is 16 residues long. V dropped 0 bases and J dropped 3 bases, with 11 bases sitting between them. CDR3 sequence: CASSEAYMSHTGELFF. The CDR3 DNA is TGTGCCAGCAGTGAAGCTTACATGTCACACACCGGGGAGCTGTTTTTT.

Remarks on this clone: Here the CDR3 omits its conserved ending phenylalanine or tryptophan, so a read error is the likely source. It is unclear where the CDR3 begins or ends on the DNA, so no DNA is shown, and the CDR3 is as TCRdb lists it. The V call is TRBV5-6, the J call TRBJ2-2; the D segment call TRBD1 is taken from the table without a DNA check. Germline values: CDR1 SGHDT, CDR2 YYEEEE. With termini counted, the CDR3 has 12 amino acids. CDR3 amino acids: CASSLGDRWPKI.

The chain is built from TRBV5-1 and TRBJ2-7, with D tentatively TRBD2 (5 bases). There are 14 residues in the CDR3. Trimming shortened V by 6 bases and J by 5 bases, and 18 bases separated the two germline ends. Per the germline V gene, CDR1 is SGHRS and CDR2 is YFSETQ. The CDR3 DNA reads TGCGCCAGCACCGAGCAAATGAACGGGGACGAGCAGTACTTC. It is translated as CASTEQMNGDEQYF.

This clone was counted between two and nine times. The sample carries other DNA sequences with the same CDR3. The rearrangement links TRBV10-3 to TRBJ1-1; D is possibly TRBD1 (5 bases). Per the germline V gene, CDR1 is ENHRY and CDR2 is SYGVKD. CDR3 length: 13 residues. The V gene lost 0 bases and the J gene lost 5 bases, with 7 bases spanning the gap. The CDR3 sequence: CAISESGGTEAFF. CDR3 bases: TGTGCCATCAGTGAGTCGGGGGGGACTGAAGCTTTCTTT.

This clone has more than one count but fewer than ten. The V and J genes are TRBV28 and TRBJ1-2, with a tentative D call TRBD1 (5 bases). Trimming cost V 5 bases and J 1 base, with 14 bases left between them. Germline V gives CDR1 MDHEN, CDR2 SYDVKM. The CDR3 has 15 amino acids. The CDR3: CASSGGGIFNYGYTF. The CDR3 coding sequence is TGTGCCAGCAGTGGTGGGGGGATCTTTAACTATGGCTACACCTTC.

This rearrangement joins TRBV27 to TRBJ2-7; 11 nucleotides align to TRBD2. V was pared by 3 bases and J by 5 bases, with 9 bases of the junction left unmatched. This CDR3 region has 16 residues. CDR1 is MNHEY, CDR2 SMNVEV, per germline (reference sequence). In DNA form, the CDR3 reads TGTGCCAGCAGTTTTAGACGCCTAGCGGGAGGCGACGAGCAGTACTTC. Encoded protein: CASSFRRLAGGDEQYF.

This chain joins TRBV2 and TRBJ2-1, with D unresolved. Germline loops: CDR1 SNHLY, CDR2 FYNNEI. The CDR3 runs 14 residues. Between the trimmed V and J ends, which lost 8 bases and 0 bases, there was a span of 11 bases. The CDR3 sequence is CASCLAASYNEQFF. The CDR3 DNA reads as TGTGCCAGCTGTCTGGCGGCCTCCTACAATGAGCAGTTCTTC.

V and J are TRBV5-1 and TRBJ2-4, with D tentatively TRBD2 (6 bases). Trimming removed 1 base from V and 5 bases from J, with 10 bases in between. This CDR3 has 14 amino acids. Germline V gives CDR1 SGHRS, CDR2 YFSETQ. This CDR3 is CASSLSSAENIQYF. The CDR3 DNA follows: TGCGCCAGCAGCTTGTCTAGCGCCGAAAACATTCAGTACTTC.

The rearrangement joins TRBV6-1 to TRBJ1-1, with D possibly being TRBD1 (6 bases). The ends were cut back, 10 bases at V and 7 bases at J, with 22 bases in the middle. From germline, CDR1 is MNHNS and CDR2 SASEGT. This CDR3 is built from 14 residues. Written as DNA, the CDR3 is TGTGCCACTTCCCGTAGGACAGATCTTTTTGAAGCTTTCTTT. Its translation: CATSRRTDLFEAFF.

This chain connects TRBV28 to TRBJ2-3; weak D call: TRBD2 (6 bases). There are 11 residues in the CDR3. Per the germline V gene, CDR1 is MDHEN and CDR2 is SYDVKM. V was pared by 3 bases and J by 8 bases, with 6 bases between. CDR3 in amino acids: CASSLGGTQYF. Written as DNA, the CDR3 is TGTGCCAGCAGTTTGGGGGGTACGCAGTATTTT.

J is TRBJ2-7 and V is TRBV2; TRBD2 matches at 12 bases. The CDR3 loop spans 16 amino acids. Germline V gives CDR1 SNHLY, CDR2 FYNNEI. J was trimmed by 3 bases and V by 4 bases; bases with no gene match: 7. In DNA form, the CDR3 reads TGTGCCAGCAGTGCGGAGTCGGGACTAGCGGGCTACGAGCAGTACTTC. This codes for CASSAESGLAGYEQYF.

This clone was seen many times. The chain carries TRBV6-1 and TRBJ1-2; 7 bases line up with TRBD1. The J segment lost 2 bases and the V segment lost 0 bases, leaving 3 bases of the junction unmatched. The CDR3 sequence is 15 residues long. Germline-derived CDR1 and CDR2 are MNHNS and SASEGT. DNA of the CDR3: TGTGCCAGCAGTGAAGCAGAGACAGGGAACTATGGCTACACCTTC. Translating gives CASSEAETGNYGYTF.

This clone has only a few counts. Additional DNA sequences in this sample encode the identical CDR3. The chain is built from TRBV18 and TRBJ1-1; TRBD1 agrees at 8 bases. CDR3 length equals 15 residues. Germline loops: CDR1 KGHSH, CDR2 LQKENI. V lost 1 base, J lost 1 base, and 2 bases stayed unmatched. CDR3 in DNA: TGTGCCAGCTCACCACGGACAGGGAGGAACACTGAAGCTTTCTTT. The encoded protein is CASSPRTGRNTEAFF.